This T cell receptor (beta chain) was recovered during a study of Graves' ophthalmopathy and Graves' hyperthyroidism (dated 2018 in TCRdb). Notes on the research overall: Peripheral blood was collected at initial diagnosis, before any treatment. To tell Graves' ophthalmopathy apart from Graves' hyperthyroidism, and to predict which patients would progress to ophthalmopathy, the study relied on TCR beta repertoire signatures. In total, some 130 blood samples were TCR-sequenced: approximately 42 ophthalmopathy, under 80 hyperthyroidism and about 17 hyperthyroidism-to-ophthalmopathy patients. A discovery set of 90 to 100 patients (about 45 ophthalmopathy, about 58 stable hyperthyroidism) was enrolled to explore V-J signatures distinguishing ophthalmopathy from hyperthyroidism. An independent validation cohort comprised some 19 hyperthyroidism patients and over 15 patients who later progressed from hyperthyroidism to ophthalmopathy. T-cell repertoires of thyroid tissue and blood were compared in over 5 hyperthyroidism patients. Following sampling, methimazole starting at 30 mg daily was administered to hyperthyroidism patients, and high-dose intravenous methylprednisolone was administered to ophthalmopathy patients. Findings and caveats that apply to the study as a whole: In validation, the model predicted ophthalmopathy progression with roughly 68% sensitivity and approximately 72% specificity; approximately 12 predicted patients were CT-confirmed with GO in a median of about 6.1 months. The 13-signature model separated ophthalmopathy from stable hyperthyroidism with approximately 90% sensitivity and approximately 81% specificity in cross-validation, and 80%/75% in the test set. Most expanded thyroid clonotypes with frequency above 0.001 were also detected in blood, suggesting blood repertoires may reflect the thyroid immune response. No statistical method was used to predetermine the sample size, and group allocation was not hidden from the investigators.

This clonotype has at least ten counts. Its antigen is unknown. No base qualities exist here, and no much larger clone lies one base off it. Patients with ophthalmopathy had moderately to severely active disease, with a Clinical Activity Score of 3 or more, a NOSPECS grade of 4 or more, and a disease duration of less than 3 months. Anyone with other autoimmune diseases, uncontrolled infections, pregnancy or lactation was excluded from the study. Diagnosis was based on clinical symptoms, serum thyroxine, TRAb, thyroid ultrasound and orbital computed tomography. PBMCs were isolated from about 9.1 ml of fresh peripheral blood by Ficoll-Paque density gradient centrifugation. Trizol reagent was used to extract the total RNA, and its quality was then checked on an Agilent 2100 Bioanalyzer. Here V drops 0 bases and J drops 7 bases, and the junction holds 12 bases not matched to any gene. Per the germline V gene (reference sequence), LNHNV is the CDR1 and YYDKDF is the CDR2. The CDR3 has 17 amino acids, counting the end cysteine and phenylalanine. Here the CDR3 DNA is all that survives: 51 bases in frame from base 1.

For repertoire sequencing, TCR beta CDR3 regions were amplified from RNA transcripts. HTBI primers and the Qiagen OneStep RT-PCR kit were used in a first-round RT-PCR, which was followed by a second-round multiplex PCR, size selection and purification. Libraries were sequenced on an Illumina HiSeq2000 using paired-end 100 bp reads. The authors' pipeline ran thus. SOAPnuke was used to process the reads, removing any read that contained adapters or uncalled bases, had a mean Phred below 15, or lacked an exact match to the constant primer or identifier. High-quality paired reads were merged with COPE v1.2.5. Unique nucleotide sequences were defined as clonotypes and aligned to IMGT TRB V, D and J references using MiTCR v1.1. Analysis was restricted to V-J combinations with a frequency above 0.0001, which covered roughly 99% of repertoires. For each V-J combination, a TCR clonal expansion and chaos score was defined as the ratio of F50 clonal expansion to chaos observed in the TCRdist matrix. Welch's t-statistics and random forest were used to reduce the features to approximately 13 V-J combinations, which were then used as input to a naive Bayes classifier. The similarity between thyroid and blood repertoires was quantified using the Morisita-Horn index. TCRdb redid the processing of the public reads, applying fastp at Q25 and MiXCR, and retained in-frame beta chains. Duplicate CDR3 protein sequences are folded into a single record with the most common DNA and genes. These V and J calls originate from TCRdb's pipeline instead of the authors' own analysis. For this sample there are about 700,000 distinct CDR3 sequences; about 41% appear just once. Clones ranked in the top ten supply 3.3% of the sample.

This receptor chain uses TRBV15 and TRBJ1-5; 7 nucleotides in the junction match TRBD1. This receptor was identified in an adult man with Graves' ophthalmopathy. The specimen sequenced was peripheral blood. The DNA reads as follows: TGTGCCACCAGCAGAGACCGAAGGGGACAGCGGGGACAGCCCCAGCATTTT. This gives the protein CATSRDRRGQRGQPQHF.